The 24 T cell receptor beta chains in this list originate from one sample, sequenced in a study of post-analysis software for immune sequencing data. General study findings and limits: Roughly five TRBV segments appeared more often in patients than in controls, and TRBV5-6, TRBV5-1 and TRBV20-1 were among these.

The TCR beta cDNA libraries contained unique molecular identifiers. TCRdb reprocessed the PCR reads via MiXCR and lists one record per CDR3 protein. The top ten hold approximately 10% of the sample, which has hundreds of thousands of distinct CDR3 sequences, approximately 59% seen once. No antigen is known for these receptors. Sequenced material: blood. These receptors were obtained from a girl aged 2 to 10 with multiple sclerosis.

The chain employs TRBV20-1 and TRBJ1-5; 7 nucleotides match TRBD1. Trimming cost V 0 bases and J 3 bases; bases outside gene matches: 5. CDR1 DFQATT and CDR2 SNEGSKA come from the germline V gene (reference sequence). The CDR3 runs 15 residues. The CDR3 is CSAREWGQTNQPQHF. The CDR3 region has the DNA TGCAGTGCTAGAGAGTGGGGACAGACCAATCAGCCCCAGCATTTT.

The chain recombines TRBV10-3 with TRBJ1-6; 9 bases line up with TRBD1. Germline V gives CDR1 ENHRY, CDR2 SYGVKD. V trimming: 3 bases; J trimming: 7 bases; junction bases outside the gene matches: 7. This CDR3 has 16 amino acids. As DNA, the CDR3 is TGTGCCATCAGTGACGGACAGGGGTGGGAGAATTCACCCCTCCACTTT. Its protein is CAISDGQGWENSPLHF.

J is TRBJ2-1 and V is TRBV20-1; D call uncertain. CDR1 and CDR2 from the germline V gene are DFQATT and SNEGSKA (reference sequence). With 3 bases removed from V and 7 bases from J, the gap between germline ends came to 10 bases. The CDR3 consists of 12 residues. The CDR3, as DNA: TGCAGTGCTAGCTTTATTTTGAATGAGCAGTTCTTC. As protein: CSASFILNEQFF.

This clonotype has only a few counts. The chain combines TRBV29-1 with TRBJ1-1, with D possibly matching TRBD1 (5 bases). Germline lookup yields CDR1 SQVTM and CDR2 ANQGSEA. This CDR3 has 13 residues. V lost 3 bases and J 7 bases, leaving 15 bases between the germline ends. In DNA, the CDR3 is TGCAGCGTTGAGAGCAGGGTTAATGGTGAAGCTTTCTTT. Residues: CSVESRVNGEAFF.

The rearrangement joins TRBV12-3 or TRBV12-4 to TRBJ2-7; no definite D call. The CDR3 has 14 residues. V was pared by 2 bases and J by 2 bases, with 10 bases between. The DNA for the CDR3 is TGTGCCAGCAGTTTAACGGCAGACCCCTACGAGCAGTACTTC. Encoded protein: CASSLTADPYEQYF.

CDR3 DNA: TGTGCCAGCAGCCAACCCACGGGACAGGGCTACAATGAGCAGTTCTTC. Protein: CASSQPTGQGYNEQFF. The chain is built from TRBV6-1 and TRBJ2-1; 9 bases are a match to TRBD1. V gave up 6 bases and J gave up 3 bases; unmatched junction bases: 9. The CDR3 runs to 16 residues. CDR1 and CDR2 from the germline V gene are MNHNS and SASEGT.

The genes are TRBV11-2 and TRBJ1-6; 8 nucleotides match TRBD1. Germline CDR1 SGHAT, CDR2 FQNNGV. V lost 3 bases, J lost 9 bases, and 4 bases stayed unmatched. There are 14 residues in the CDR3. This chain's CDR3 is CASSLGQVTSPLHF. CDR3 sequence (DNA): TGTGCCAGCAGCTTGGGACAGGTTACTTCACCCCTCCACTTT.

This chain uses TRBV4-3 with TRBJ2-4; D possibly corresponds to TRBD2 (5 bases). The length of the CDR3 is 15 residues. CDR1 is LGHNA and CDR2 is YSLEER in the germline V gene. The V gene lost 4 bases and the J gene lost 9 bases, with 19 bases spanning the gap. The CDR3: CASSLSLSREPIQYF. In DNA form, the CDR3 reads TGCGCCAGCAGCCTTTCTCTGAGCCGGGAACCCATTCAGTACTTC.

This clonotype has only a few counts. This chain links TRBV30 with TRBJ2-4; D uncertain. The CDR3 spans 14 residues. Germline CDR1 GTSNPN, CDR2 SVGIG (reference sequence). Trimming took off 7 bases at V and 3 bases at J, with 16 bases between the two ends. The CDR3 DNA reads TGTGCCTTCCTGGCGAGGAATTACAAAAACATTCAGTACTTC. Translating it yields CAFLARNYKNIQYF.

The rearrangement uses TRBV7-2 and TRBJ2-2; the match to TRBD2 covers 8 bases. This CDR3 is 16 amino acids long. Germline assignment: CDR1 SGHTA and CDR2 FQGNSA. V was clipped by 2 bases and J by 2 bases; unmatched bases: 4. The CDR3 sequence: CASSLTAGANTGELFF. DNA of the CDR3: TGTGCCAGCAGCTTAACAGCGGGGGCCAACACCGGGGAGCTGTTTTTT.

Only one count was recorded for this clonotype. The chain employs TRBV4-1 and TRBJ2-7, with D possibly called TRBD1 or TRBD2 (5 bases each). V was trimmed by 1 base and J by 5 bases, leaving 15 bases between them. The CDR3 totals 15 residues. Germline CDR1 reads MGHRA; CDR2 reads YSYEKL. DNA for the CDR3: TGCGCCAGCAGCCAAGGGTGGGGGTCTCGGGACGAGCAGTACTTC. Translating gives CASSQGWGSRDEQYF.

This chain joins TRBV10-3 and TRBJ1-5; D may be TRBD1 (5 bases). This CDR3 spans 14 amino acids. V lost 3 bases, J lost 3 bases, and 9 bases lay in between. Germline lookup yields CDR1 ENHRY and CDR2 SYGVKD. The CDR3 DNA reads TGTGCCATCAGTGACCCGACAGCCAATCAGCCCCAGCATTTT. Its protein is CAISDPTANQPQHF.

V usage is TRBV3-1 and J usage is TRBJ2-5, with 12 bases lining up with TRBD2. J gave up 1 base and V 4 bases, and 4 bases lay outside the gene matches. This CDR3 is built from 16 residues. Germline loops: CDR1 LGHDT, CDR2 YNNKEL (reference sequence). CDR3 sequence (DNA): TGTGCCAGCAGCCTTCTAGCGGGAGGGGGCCAAGAGACCCAGTACTTC. As protein: CASSLLAGGGQETQYF.

The chain joins TRBV6-5 to TRBJ1-1; possibly TRBD1 for D (5 bases). This CDR3 region has 14 residues. CDR1 and CDR2 (germline): MNHEY, SVGAGI. V was clipped by 8 bases and J by 2 bases, with 15 bases between them. The CDR3 region has the DNA TGTGCCAGCGCCAGAAGGGGAACCAACACTGAAGCTTTCTTT. Protein: CASARRGTNTEAFF.

Ten or more counts support this clonotype. The chain joins TRBV20-1 to TRBJ2-1; TRBD2 aligns across 7 bases. Germline V gene data show CDR1 as DFQATT and CDR2 as SNEGSKA (reference sequence). After removal of 5 bases from V and 4 bases from J, the junction contained 8 bases not matched to a gene. The CDR3 is made up of 14 amino acids. The CDR3 DNA follows: TGCAGTGCTGACCTCCTAGCGGCTTACAATGAGCAGTTCTTC. Amino acid sequence: CSADLLAAYNEQFF.

The genes are TRBV9 and TRBJ2-3; D possibly corresponds to TRBD2 (6 bases). The germline CDR1 and CDR2 sequences are SGDLS and YYNGEE. V shed 3 bases and J shed 5 bases, with 19 bases lying between them. The CDR3 consists of 16 residues. The DNA of the CDR3 is TGTGCCAGCAGCGCACGCGGGACTCTTAAAGGAGATACGCAGTATTTT. This gives the protein CASSARGTLKGDTQYF.

The chain uses TRBV7-2 and TRBJ2-1; D uncertain. The germline V and J ends were trimmed by 5 bases and 6 bases, with 8 bases remaining between them. Germline CDR1 reads SGHTA; CDR2 reads FQGNSA. The CDR3 extends over 12 amino acids. Here the CDR3 DNA reads TGTGCCAGCAGCCCTATGGGCAATGAGCAGTTCTTC. It codes for CASSPMGNEQFF.

This clonotype turned up a few times. The genes are TRBV7-9 and TRBJ1-1; 7 bases fit TRBD1. After removal of 3 bases from V and 11 bases from J, the junction contained 9 bases not matched to a gene. Germline-derived CDR1 and CDR2 are SEHNR and FQNEAQ (reference sequence). The CDR3 extends over 13 amino acids. The CDR3 loop is CASSFWDRDDAFF. DNA for the CDR3: TGTGCCAGCAGCTTTTGGGACAGAGACGACGCTTTCTTT.

V is TRBV7-2 and J is TRBJ2-1, with D perhaps TRBD2 (5 bases). Germline lookup yields CDR1 SGHTA and CDR2 FQGNSA. The V gene lost 3 bases and the J gene lost 3 bases, with 15 bases spanning the gap. The CDR3 consists of 16 residues. The CDR3 loop reads CASSFGLARGYNEQFF. As DNA, the CDR3 is TGTGCCAGCAGCTTTGGACTCGCCCGGGGCTACAATGAGCAGTTCTTC.

The chain links TRBV7-2 to TRBJ1-1, with D possibly matching TRBD1 (6 bases). The CDR3 is 13 amino acids. Germline assignment: CDR1 SGHTA and CDR2 FQGNSA. Trimming took off 4 bases at V and 8 bases at J, with 14 bases between the two ends. Here the CDR3 DNA reads TGTGCCAGCAGCTCTGGACAGTGCCCCGAAGCTTTCTTT. Translating it yields CASSSGQCPEAFF.

V is TRBV21-1 and J is TRBJ2-2; the table calls TRBD2, which could not be checked here. TRBV21-1 is a pseudogene locus. The CDR3 contains 15 residues. The CDR3: CANSNEGTNTGELFF. CDR3 DNA sequence: TGTGCCAACAGCAATGAGGGAACGAACACCGGGGAGCTGTTTTTT.

The chain links TRBV12-3 or TRBV12-4 to TRBJ2-5; D is unresolved. The end of the DNA is better explained by TRBJ2-7, so the J call may be wrong. The CDR3 totals 12 residues. The chain's CDR3 is CASSWIPHEQYF. CDR3 DNA: TGTGCCAGCAGTTGGATCCCCCACGAGCAGTACTTC.

The chain carries TRBV30 and TRBJ2-2, with unresolved D. V shed 2 bases and J shed 0 bases, with 10 bases lying between them. CDR3 length equals 15 residues. Germline V gene lookup returns CDR1 GTSNPN and CDR2 SVGIG (reference sequence). CDR3 sequence (DNA): TGTGCCTGGAGTAAAGGGCCTGCGAACACCGGGGAGCTGTTTTTT. This translates into CAWSKGPANTGELFF.

The rearrangement joins TRBV12-3 or TRBV12-4 to TRBJ2-1; 11 bases map to TRBD2. The trim removed 4 bases at V and 5 bases at J, leaving 7 bases unmatched. The CDR3 has 16 residues. The CDR3 spells CASSYGLAGGDNEQFF. The CDR3 bases are TGTGCCAGCAGTTATGGCCTAGCGGGGGGTGACAATGAGCAGTTCTTC.